The T cell receptor (beta chain) described here comes from a study of T cells in Graves' hyperthyroidism and ophthalmopathy. From germline, CDR1 is MNHNS and CDR2 SASEGT. V dropped 6 bases and J dropped 0 bases, with 9 bases sitting between them. This CDR3 comprises 14 residues. Authors of the study amplified TCR beta CDR3 regions from RNA transcripts. Initially, a first-round RT-PCR of the TCR CDR3 employed the HTBI primer set. TCRdb reprocessed the multiplex PCR reads with MiXCR, giving one entry per CDR3 protein. Here the sample spans about 560,000 distinct CDR3 sequences, approximately 15% being singletons. Newly diagnosed hyperthyroidism patients aged 18 to 65 years had disease lasting under 2 months. Thyroid ultrasound, orbital computed tomography, clinical symptoms, and serum thyroxine and TRAb underpinned diagnoses. Fresh 10 ml peripheral blood yielded PBMCs.

The material sequenced was blood. This clonotype was obtained from a woman aged 18-30 years with Graves' hyperthyroidism. The chain uses TRBV6-1 and TRBJ2-1, with D tentatively TRBD2 (6 bases). The CDR3 protein is CASSPEGSYNEQFF. CDR3 nucleotides: TGTGCCAGCAGCCCGGAGGGCTCCTACAATGAGCAGTTCTTC.